This T cell receptor beta chain was obtained from a study of blood T cells in healthy people across ages. Study results and caveats: Estimates drawn from one million T cells were deemed to understate diversity.

A J-beta primer mix and a sample-barcoded 5' primer were used in a second PCR of roughly 6 to 11 cycles. MiXCR, applied by TCRdb to the 5' RACE reads, yields one record per CDR3 protein. The repertoire holds approximately 360,000 distinct CDR3 sequences, with roughly half as singletons. Points on this clonotype: Its antigen is as yet unknown.

Healthy Caucasians from Russia aged roughly 6 to 95 served as donors. Total RNA extraction produced at least 6 micrograms (per sample) for the study. V trimming: 6 bases; J trimming: 7 bases; junction bases outside the gene matches: 6. This CDR3 is 13 amino acids long. Sequenced sample: blood. The V call is TRBV12-3 or TRBV12-4, the J call TRBJ1-1, with TRBD1 identical over 9 bases. This clonotype was obtained from a man aged 60 to 69 in good health. CDR3: CASSPGTGLEAFF. The CDR3 nucleotides are TGTGCCAGCAGCCCCGGGACAGGGCTTGAAGCTTTCTTT.